This T cell receptor beta chain is drawn from a study of T cell repertoires in cytomegalovirus infection. V shed 1 base and J 0 bases; nucleotides not matched to a gene: 3. Per the germline V gene, CDR1 is MNHEY and CDR2 is SVGAGI. The CDR3 spans 16 residues. TCRdb ran MiXCR on the reads and lists one entry per CDR3 protein. The sample lists approximately 250,000 distinct CDR3 sequences, around 9% occurring once. This clonotype was counted ten times or more. The specimen sequenced was PBMCs. The chain couples TRBV6-5 to TRBJ1-2; 9 bases match TRBD1. This clonotype was obtained from a human donor in good health (CMV status not recorded). Some clones in this sample may be carry-over from other donors' samples. CDR3 bases: TGTGCCAGCAGTTACTTACGGGACAGGGCTAACTATGGCTACACCTTC. It yields the protein CASSYLRDRANYGYTF.